This T cell receptor beta chain was profiled in a study of control samples from healthy donors and cancer patients. Using immunoSEQ multiplex PCR, the repertoire was profiled, and TCRdb retains in-frame clones only, with some absent. Altogether about 92,000 clones are present, almost 85% being singletons, with the ten largest covering around 10%. Sequenced input: blood. This clonotype was obtained from a woman in her sixties or seventies in good health.

CDR3 nucleotide sequence: TGTGCCAGCAGCTTTGGAGGAAGGGGAAATTCACCCCTCCACTTT. It codes for CASSFGGRGNSPLHF. The chain employs TRBV13 and TRBJ1-6, with D tentatively TRBD1 (5 bases). Per the germline V gene, CDR1 is PRHDT and CDR2 is FYEKMQ (reference sequence). This CDR3 contains 15 residues. V was shortened by 3 bases and J by 7 bases, with 13 bases between the two germline ends. The full variable domain, completed using reference TRBV13 and TRBJ1-6, is AAGVIQSPRHLIKEKRETATLKCYPIPRHDTVYWYQQGPGQDPQFLISFYEKMQSDKGSIPDRFSAQQFSDYHSELNMSSLELGDSALYFCASSFGGRGNSPLHFGNGTRLTVT.